The table lists the clone carrying this T cell receptor (beta chain) with a count of one. The antigen remains undetermined. CDR3 length: 15 amino acids. Germline CDR1 reads LNHNV; CDR2 reads YYDKDF (reference sequence). After removal of 0 bases from V and 11 bases from J, the junction contained 10 bases not matched to a gene. Libraries were prepared by immunoSEQ multiplex PCR; TCRdb keeps only in-frame clonotypes and omits some of them. This table has around 140,000 clones, around 83% appearing once. Pooling of second doses given at about 4 or about 12 weeks was done. The sample is drawn from a study of T cell responses to AZD1222 COVID-19 vaccine. Study-wide points: The sample set comprised mostly white British donors with more females, and clonal diversity was possibly underestimated. CD4 TCRs covered the whole spike, strongest at regions 160-218 and 743-854.

The chain couples TRBV15 to TRBJ2-1; 7 bases map to TRBD2. The TCR sequence derives from an adult who received the AZD1222 COVID-19 vaccine. The starting material was peripheral blood, obtained 28 days after the second AZD1222 dose. In DNA, the CDR3 is TGTGCCACCAGCAGAGATCGGACTCTCGGGGGGAAGCAGTTCTTC. Translation gives CATSRDRTLGGKQFF.